Below are 27 T cell receptor beta chains sequenced from a single sample in a study of CD8 T cells in ankylosing spondylitis. Their antigens remain unidentified. TCRdb processed the 5' RACE reads anew with MiXCR; each CDR3 protein has one entry. The sample shows 400,000 to 450,000 distinct CDR3 sequences, approximately 17% of them seen only once. Study outcomes and limitations: About 8 highly homologous variants made up a TCR beta motif, and this motif appeared characteristic of ankylosing spondylitis blood.

Material for sequencing was blood, either unsorted or a sorted T cell fraction (not recorded which). Receptor source: a male donor with ankylosing spondylitis.

The chain employs TRBV29-1 and TRBJ2-7, with D unresolved. The CDR3 loop spans 16 amino acids. The V gene's germline CDR1 is SQVTM and CDR2 ANQGSEA. With 4 bases removed from V and 0 bases from J, the gap between germline ends came to 19 bases. The CDR3: CSVVQTQLLSSYEQYF. In DNA, the CDR3 is TGCAGCGTTGTACAGACACAACTCCTGAGCTCCTACGAGCAGTACTTC.

Many counts were recorded for this clonotype. V gene TRBV2 combines with J gene TRBJ1-5; TRBD1 might be the D (6 bases). The V gene's germline CDR1 is SNHLY and CDR2 FYNNEI. The CDR3 has 13 amino acids. Trimming removed 6 bases at V and 4 bases at J, with 10 bases between. CDR3 sequence reads: CASRGGGNQPQHF. CDR3 DNA sequence: TGTGCCAGCAGGGGGGGCGGAAATCAGCCCCAGCATTTT.

CDR3 residues: CASSPPSGGVLYF. The CDR3 DNA follows: TGTGCCAGCTCACCCCCTAGCGGGGGGGTATTGTACTTC. This chain uses TRBV18 with TRBJ2-7; 12 bases match TRBD2. The CDR3 covers 13 residues. Trimming removed 3 bases from V and 12 bases from J; junction bases left unmatched: 6. CDR1 KGHSH and CDR2 LQKENI come from the germline V gene.

This clonotype was seen more than once but under ten times. A read error may account for a junction end that differs from germline. This rearrangement joins TRBV20-1 to TRBJ2-7; no firm D call. This CDR3 has 15 residues. Per the germline V gene, CDR1 is DFQATT and CDR2 is SNEGSKA (reference sequence). The CDR3 reads CSARVSRTISGEQYF. The CDR3 DNA is TGTAGTGCTAGAGTAAGCCGTACGATTTCCGGCGAGCAGTACTTC.

The V gene is TRBV20-1, the J gene TRBJ2-5; 7 positions match TRBD1. Germline CDR1 reads DFQATT; CDR2 reads SNEGSKA (reference sequence). V lost 4 bases to trimming and J lost 4 bases; unmatched junction nucleotides: 3. The CDR3 runs to 12 residues. The CDR3 nucleotides are TGCAGTGCTAAAGACAGGGTAGAGACCCAGTACTTC. Encoded protein: CSAKDRVETQYF.

J is TRBJ2-5 and V is TRBV20-1; tentative D call: TRBD2 (6 bases). V was clipped by 6 bases and J by 5 bases, with 16 bases between them. Looked up from germline, CDR1 is DFQATT and CDR2 is SNEGSKA (reference sequence). This CDR3 contains 13 residues. The CDR3 DNA reads as TGCAGTGCCAGCTGGAGGGCCGGGGAGACCCAGTACTTC. Amino acid sequence: CSASWRAGETQYF.

V usage is TRBV6-5 and J usage is TRBJ1-3; D is uncertain. V was clipped by 0 bases and J by 0 bases, with 6 bases between them. Germline assignment: CDR1 MNHEY and CDR2 SVGAGI. This CDR3 has 15 amino acids. Here the CDR3 reads CASSYSRLSGNTIYF. The CDR3 DNA sequence: TGTGCCAGCAGTTACTCCAGGCTCTCTGGAAACACCATATATTTT.

This clonotype was observed at least ten times. The rearrangement joins TRBV5-5 to TRBJ2-1; a weak D match, TRBD1 (5 bases). The germline V and J ends were trimmed by 2 bases and 0 bases, with 6 bases remaining between them. This CDR3 has 14 residues. Per the germline V gene, CDR1 is SGHKS and CDR2 is YYEKEE (reference sequence). CDR3 bases: TGTGCCAGCAGCTTTACAGGCTCCTACAATGAGCAGTTCTTC. It translates to CASSFTGSYNEQFF.

The rearrangement links TRBV3-1 to TRBJ2-7; no reliable D call. Trimming took off 1 base at V and 6 bases at J, with 4 bases between the two ends. CDR1 and CDR2 (germline): LGHDT, YNNKEL (reference sequence). This CDR3 has 11 residues. The DNA of the CDR3 is TGTGCCAGCAGCCAAGGTGTCGAGCAGTACTTC. This translates into CASSQGVEQYF.

This clonotype was observed a handful of times. The V call is TRBV6-2 or TRBV6-3, the J call TRBJ2-3; weak D call: TRBD1 (5 bases). Germline assignment: CDR1 MNHEY and CDR2 SVGEGT. Trimming removed 7 bases at V and 0 bases at J, with 17 bases between. The CDR3 spans 16 residues. CDR3 DNA sequence: TGTGCCAGCACCCCCTCTCCGCAGGGTAGCACAGATACGCAGTATTTT. Protein: CASTPSPQGSTDTQYF.

This clonotype was seen repeatedly, ten times or more. The chain is built from TRBV12-3 or TRBV12-4 and TRBJ1-1, with TRBD1 matching over 7 bases. The CDR3 covers 14 residues. V trimming: 4 bases; J trimming: 1 base; junction bases outside the gene matches: 3. CDR3 residues: CASSSRDRNTEAFF. The CDR3, as DNA: TGTGCCAGCAGTTCGAGGGACAGGAACACTGAAGCTTTCTTT.

This clonotype was picked up a small number of times. The chain is built from TRBV24-1 and TRBJ2-3; 7 bases are shared with TRBD1. J lost 5 bases, V lost 4 bases, and 14 bases had no gene match. CDR1 and CDR2 (germline): KGHDR, SFDVKD. This CDR3 has 17 amino acids. The CDR3 sequence is CATSDPTLTGSGDTQYF. The CDR3 coding sequence is TGTGCCACCAGTGACCCTACCTTGACAGGGTCGGGAGATACGCAGTATTTT.

J is TRBJ2-3 and V is TRBV15; 9 bases are shared with TRBD2. Germline CDR1 LNHNV, CDR2 YYDKDF (reference sequence). This CDR3 is built from 16 residues. The V and J ends lost 3 bases and 1 base, in that order; junction bases with no gene match: 5. This CDR3 is CATSSSSGAGTDTQYF. CDR3 bases: TGTGCCACCAGCAGCTCTAGCGGGGCCGGCACAGATACGCAGTATTTT. The whole variable domain, filled in from reference TRBV15 and TRBJ2-3, reads DAMVIQNPRYQVTQFGKPVTLSCSQTLNHNVMYWYQQKSSQAPKLLFHYYDKDFNNEADTPDNFQSRRPNTSFCFLDIRSPGLGDTAMYLCATSSSSGAGTDTQYFGPGTRLTVL.

V and J are TRBV3-1 and TRBJ2-3; TRBD2 agrees at 10 bases. V dropped 2 bases and J dropped 3; count of bases not matched to a gene: 5. Germline CDR1 is LGHDT and CDR2 is YNNKEL (reference sequence). CDR3 size: 16 residues. The CDR3 sequence is CASSQPTSGKTDTQYF. CDR3 DNA: TGTGCCAGCAGCCAACCTACTAGCGGGAAGACAGATACGCAGTATTTT.

This clonotype showed up many times. The chain combines TRBV28 with TRBJ2-4; 7 bases align to TRBD2. CDR1 is MDHEN and CDR2 is SYDVKM in the germline V gene. The CDR3 totals 15 residues. With V trimmed by 2 bases and J by 5 bases, 6 bases remained unmatched. CDR3 amino acids: CASSLPAGEQNIQYF. The CDR3 nucleotides read TGTGCCAGCAGTTTACCCGCGGGAGAACAAAACATTCAGTACTTC.

About this clonotype itself: Here the CDR3 omits its conserved ending phenylalanine or tryptophan, so a read error is the likely source. It is unclear where the CDR3 begins or ends on the DNA, so no DNA is shown, and the CDR3 is as TCRdb lists it. This chain links TRBV14 with TRBJ2-4; the D call in the table, TRBD1, was not verified against the DNA. The germline V gene has CDR1 SGHDN and CDR2 FVKESK. Both ends counted, the CDR3 spans 13 residues. CDR3 protein: CASSQPDRDRVIS.

In nucleotides, the CDR3 is TGTGCCAGCAGCCGAACCGGACGGGGCACCGGGGAGCTGTTTTTT. It yields the protein CASSRTGRGTGELFF. The chain couples TRBV2 to TRBJ2-2, with D tentatively TRBD2 (5 bases). CDR1 and CDR2 (germline): SNHLY, FYNNEI. The V end was cut by 6 bases, the J end by 4 bases, with 15 bases between. This CDR3 comprises 15 residues.

The table lists this clonotype with many counts. The rearrangement joins TRBV4-2 to TRBJ2-7, with 7 nucleotides matching TRBD2. In germline, CDR1 is LGHNA, CDR2 YNFKEQ. This CDR3 has 14 residues. V dropped 4 bases and J dropped 3; count of bases not matched to a gene: 6. CDR3 coding DNA: TGTGCCAGCAGCCCCAGGACTAGGGTCTACGAGCAGTACTTC. Amino acid sequence: CASSPRTRVYEQYF.

This clonotype has a count of ten or more. V is TRBV5-1 and J is TRBJ1-4; TRBD1 is a possible D gene (5 bases). V shed 4 bases and J shed 8 bases, with 18 bases lying between them. This CDR3 region has 15 residues. The V gene's germline CDR1 is SGHRS and CDR2 YFSETQ. DNA for the CDR3: TGCGCCAGCAGCCCAACCGCGGGGCAGGGAGAAAAACTGTTTTTT. This sequence encodes CASSPTAGQGEKLFF.

The DNA of the CDR3 is TGTGCCAGCAGGGAGACTAGCGTAAGCACAGATACGCAGTATTTT. As protein: CASRETSVSTDTQYF. The chain uses TRBV2 and TRBJ2-3; 8 positions match TRBD2. V lost 6 bases to trimming and J lost 0 bases; unmatched junction nucleotides: 5. The CDR3 runs 15 residues. CDR1 SNHLY and CDR2 FYNNEI come from the germline V gene.

The chain is built from TRBV2 and TRBJ1-5; 9 bases are shared with TRBD1. The V segment lost 6 bases and the J segment 1 base; nucleotides outside the gene matches: 4. The CDR3 contains 15 residues. Germline CDR1 and CDR2: SNHLY and FYNNEI. The DNA of the CDR3 is TGTGCCAGCAGCGGGGACAGGGTGAGCAATCAGCCCCAGCATTTT. It specifies CASSGDRVSNQPQHF.

The chain uses TRBV29-1 and TRBJ1-2, with TRBD1 identical over 12 bases. The junction had 8 bases not matched to a gene; V was cut back by 6 bases and J by 3 bases. CDR3 size: 15 residues. From germline, CDR1 is SQVTM and CDR2 ANQGSEA. DNA for the CDR3: TGCAGCGTGGGGGGGACAGGGGGCTCGGACTATGGCTACACCTTC. Translation gives CSVGGTGGSDYGYTF.

The sample holds a few counts of this clonotype. The chain is built from TRBV28 and TRBJ1-1, with TRBD1 as a possible D gene (6 bases). The CDR3 spans 15 residues. Germline CDR1 is MDHEN and CDR2 is SYDVKM. V was shortened by 4 bases and J by 0 bases, with 12 bases between the two germline ends. CDR3 DNA: TGTGCCAGCAGTTCAGCCGGGACAATGAACACTGAAGCTTTCTTT. It translates to CASSSAGTMNTEAFF. The full variable domain, its missing parts supplied by reference TRBV28 and TRBJ1-1, is DVKVTQSSRYLVKRTGEKVFLECVQDMDHENMFWYRQDPGLGLRLIYFSYDVKMKEKGDIPEGYSVSREKKERFSLILESASTNQTSMYLCASSSAGTMNTEAFFGQGTRLTVV.

The CDR3 is CASRGQGGGEKLFF. DNA of the CDR3: TGTGCCAGCAGGGGACAGGGTGGCGGTGAAAAACTGTTTTTT. This chain links TRBV12-3 or TRBV12-4 with TRBJ1-4; TRBD1 aligns across 9 bases. The V gene end was trimmed by 6 bases and the J gene end by 7 bases; junction bases not matched to a gene: 6. The CDR3 has 14 residues.

The table lists this clonotype with a few counts. The V call is TRBV6-2 or TRBV6-3, the J call TRBJ2-3; 9 bases match TRBD1. The CDR3 is 15 residues long. With V trimmed by 2 bases and J by 4 bases, 4 bases remained unmatched. Germline lookup yields CDR1 MNHEY and CDR2 SVGEGT. CDR3 sequence (DNA): TGTGCCAGCAGTTACCGGGACAGGGTCCCAGATACGCAGTATTTT. This translates into CASSYRDRVPDTQYF.

This clonotype was seen only once. The rearrangement links TRBV7-9 to TRBJ1-2; tentatively, D is TRBD1 (5 bases). The V end was cut by 3 bases, the J end by 4 bases, with 9 bases between. CDR3 length: 13 amino acids. Germline V CDR1 and CDR2: SEHNR, FQNEAQ (reference sequence). The CDR3 nucleotides are TGTGCCAGCAGCTTCGGGGCGCCCTATGGCTACACCTTC. Its protein product is CASSFGAPYGYTF. The full variable domain, completed using reference TRBV7-9 and TRBJ1-2, is DTGVSQNPRHKITKRGQNVTFRCDPISEHNRLYWYRQTLGQGPEFLTYFQNEAQLEKSRLLSDRFSAERPKGSFSTLEIQRTEQGDSAMYLCASSFGAPYGYTFGSGTRLTVV.

This clonotype was detected only a few times. This chain links TRBV12-3 or TRBV12-4 with TRBJ2-7, with D hard to call. There are 12 residues in the CDR3. V was clipped by 5 bases and J by 5 bases, with 10 bases between them. CDR3 protein: CASSPNKDEQYF. CDR3 in DNA: TGTGCCAGCAGTCCGAACAAGGACGAGCAGTACTTC.